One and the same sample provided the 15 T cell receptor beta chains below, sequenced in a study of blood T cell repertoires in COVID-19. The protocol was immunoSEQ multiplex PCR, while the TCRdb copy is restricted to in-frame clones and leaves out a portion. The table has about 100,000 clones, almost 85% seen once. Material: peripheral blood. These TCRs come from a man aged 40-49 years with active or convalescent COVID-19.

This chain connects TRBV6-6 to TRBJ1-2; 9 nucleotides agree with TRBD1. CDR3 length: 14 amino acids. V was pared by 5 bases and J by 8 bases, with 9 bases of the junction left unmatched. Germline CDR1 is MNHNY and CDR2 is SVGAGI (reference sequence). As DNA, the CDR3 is TGTGCCAGCAGTGGGCTCCGGGACAGGGAGGGCTACACCTTC. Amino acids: CASSGLRDREGYTF.

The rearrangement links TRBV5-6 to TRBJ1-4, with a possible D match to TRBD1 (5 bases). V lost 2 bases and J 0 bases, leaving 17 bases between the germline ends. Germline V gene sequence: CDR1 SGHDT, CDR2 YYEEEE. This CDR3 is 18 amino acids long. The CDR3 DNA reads TGTGCCAGCAGCTTACGGACACGGGCGACGGCAACTAATGAAAAACTGTTTTTT. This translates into CASSLRTRATATNEKLFF. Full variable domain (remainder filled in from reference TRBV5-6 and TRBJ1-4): DAGVTQSPTHLIKTRGQQVTLRCSPKSGHDTVSWYQQALGQGPQFIFQYYEEEERQRGNFPDRFSGHQFPNYSSELNVNALLLGDSALYLCASSLRTRATATNEKLFFGSGTQLSVL.

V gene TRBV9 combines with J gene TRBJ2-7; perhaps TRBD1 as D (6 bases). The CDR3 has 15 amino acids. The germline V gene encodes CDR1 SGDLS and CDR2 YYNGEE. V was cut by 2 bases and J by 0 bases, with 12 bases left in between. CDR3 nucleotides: TGTGCCAGCAGCGTTTACAGGGATAGCTCCTACGAGCAGTACTTC. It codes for CASSVYRDSSYEQYF.

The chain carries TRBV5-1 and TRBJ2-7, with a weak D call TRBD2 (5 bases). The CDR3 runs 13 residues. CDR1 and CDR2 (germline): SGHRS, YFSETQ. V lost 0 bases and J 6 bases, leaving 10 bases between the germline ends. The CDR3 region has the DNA TGCGCCAGCAGCTTGGACGACTATAGCGAGCAGTACTTC. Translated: CASSLDDYSEQYF. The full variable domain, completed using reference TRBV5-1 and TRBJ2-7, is KAGVTQTPRYLIKTRGQQVTLSCSPISGHRSVSWYQQTPGQGLQFLFEYFSETQRNKGNFPGRFSGRQFSNSRSEMNVSTLELGDSALYLCASSLDDYSEQYFGPGTRLTVT.

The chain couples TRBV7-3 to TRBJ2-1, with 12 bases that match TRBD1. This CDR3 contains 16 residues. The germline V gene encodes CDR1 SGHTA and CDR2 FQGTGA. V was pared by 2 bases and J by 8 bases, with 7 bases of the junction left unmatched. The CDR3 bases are TGTGCCAGCAGCTTAGTAGCGGGACAGGGGGCTGATGAGCAGTTCTTC. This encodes CASSLVAGQGADEQFF.

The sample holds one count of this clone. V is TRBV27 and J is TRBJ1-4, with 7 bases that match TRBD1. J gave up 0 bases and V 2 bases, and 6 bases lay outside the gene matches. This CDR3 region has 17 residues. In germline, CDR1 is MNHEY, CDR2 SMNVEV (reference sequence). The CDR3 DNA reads TGTGCCAGCAGTTTAGGCCCAGGGGGAGCAACTAATGAAAAACTGTTTTTT. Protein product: CASSLGPGGATNEKLFF.

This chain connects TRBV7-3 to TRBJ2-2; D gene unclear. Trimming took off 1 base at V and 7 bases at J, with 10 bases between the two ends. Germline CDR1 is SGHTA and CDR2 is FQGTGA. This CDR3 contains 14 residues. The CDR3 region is CASSLRAAYGELFF. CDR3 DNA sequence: TGTGCCAGCAGCTTAAGGGCAGCCTACGGGGAGCTGTTTTTT.

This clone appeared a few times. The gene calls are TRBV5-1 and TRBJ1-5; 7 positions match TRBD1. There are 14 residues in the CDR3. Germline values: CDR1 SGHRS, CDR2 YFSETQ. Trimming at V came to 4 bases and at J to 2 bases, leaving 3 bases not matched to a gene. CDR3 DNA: TGCGCCAGCAGCCCAGGGGGTGGCAATCAGCCCCAGCATTTT. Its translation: CASSPGGGNQPQHF.

CDR3 nucleotides: TGTGCCAGCAGTTACTGGATGACTAACACCGGGGAGCTGTTTTTT. This translates into CASSYWMTNTGELFF. This rearrangement joins TRBV6-5 to TRBJ2-2; no reliable D call. V was trimmed by 1 base and J by 2 bases, leaving 8 bases between them. Germline loops: CDR1 MNHEY, CDR2 SVGAGI. There are 15 residues in the CDR3.

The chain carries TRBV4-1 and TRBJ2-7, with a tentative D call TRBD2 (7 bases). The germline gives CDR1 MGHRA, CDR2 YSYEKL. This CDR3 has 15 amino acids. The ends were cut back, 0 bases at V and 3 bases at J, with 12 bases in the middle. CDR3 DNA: TGCGCCAGCAGCCAAGATCCGGGGGGCAGCTACGAGCAGTACTTC. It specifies CASSQDPGGSYEQYF.

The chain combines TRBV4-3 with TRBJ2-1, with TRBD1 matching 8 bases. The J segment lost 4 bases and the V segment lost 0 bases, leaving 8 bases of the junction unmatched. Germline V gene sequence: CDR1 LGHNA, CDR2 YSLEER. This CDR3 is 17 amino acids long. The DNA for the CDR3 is TGCGCCAGCAGCCAAGAAGGGGCAGGGGGCCATTACAATGAGCAGTTCTTC. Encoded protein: CASSQEGAGGHYNEQFF.

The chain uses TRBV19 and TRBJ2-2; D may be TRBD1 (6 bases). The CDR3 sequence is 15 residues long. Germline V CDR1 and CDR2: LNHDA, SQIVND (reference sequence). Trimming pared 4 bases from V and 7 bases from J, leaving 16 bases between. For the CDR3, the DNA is TGTGCCAGTAGTAAAGGCGTGGGGGCGGTCGGGGAGCTGTTTTTT. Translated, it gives CASSKGVGAVGELFF. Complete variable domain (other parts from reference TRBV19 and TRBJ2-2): DGGITQSPKYLFRKEGQNVTLSCEQNLNHDAMYWYRQDPGQGLRLIYYSQIVNDFQKGDIAEGYSVSREKKESFPLTVTSAQKNPTAFYLCASSKGVGAVGELFFGEGSRLTVL.

CDR3 amino acids: CASSLGPDRGRDEQFF. CDR3 coding DNA: TGTGCCAGCAGCCTAGGGCCTGACAGGGGGCGGGATGAGCAGTTCTTC. V usage is TRBV5-5 and J usage is TRBJ2-1; 10 bases line up with TRBD1. This CDR3 has 16 amino acids. With 4 bases clipped from V and 8 bases from J, the junction kept 12 bases outside the gene matches. Germline-derived CDR1 and CDR2 are SGHKS and YYEKEE (reference sequence).

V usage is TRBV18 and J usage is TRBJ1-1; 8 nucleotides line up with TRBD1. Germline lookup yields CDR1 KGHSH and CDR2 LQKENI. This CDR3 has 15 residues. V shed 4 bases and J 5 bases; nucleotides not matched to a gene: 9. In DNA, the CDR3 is TGTGCCAGCTCACGGGAAGGACAGGGTCAGACTGAAGCTTTCTTT. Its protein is CASSREGQGQTEAFF.

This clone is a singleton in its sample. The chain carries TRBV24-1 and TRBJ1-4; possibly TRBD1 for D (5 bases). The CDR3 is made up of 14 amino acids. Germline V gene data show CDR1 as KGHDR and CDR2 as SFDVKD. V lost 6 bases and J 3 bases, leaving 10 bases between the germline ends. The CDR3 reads CATSQGMANEKLFF. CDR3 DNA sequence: TGTGCCACCAGTCAGGGAATGGCTAATGAAAAACTGTTTTTT.